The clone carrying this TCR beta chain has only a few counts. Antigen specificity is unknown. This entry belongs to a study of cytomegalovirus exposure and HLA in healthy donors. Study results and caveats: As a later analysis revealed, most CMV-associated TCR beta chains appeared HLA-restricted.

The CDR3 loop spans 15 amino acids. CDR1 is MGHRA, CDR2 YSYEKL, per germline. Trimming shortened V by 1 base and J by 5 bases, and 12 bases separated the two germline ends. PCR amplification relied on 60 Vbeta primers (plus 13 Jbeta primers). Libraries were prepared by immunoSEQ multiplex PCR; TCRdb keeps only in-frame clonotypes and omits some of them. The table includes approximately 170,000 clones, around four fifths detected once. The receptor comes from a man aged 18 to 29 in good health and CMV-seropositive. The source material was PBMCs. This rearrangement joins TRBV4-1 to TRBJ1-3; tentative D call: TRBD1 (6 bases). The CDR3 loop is CASSQVNRDRNTIYF. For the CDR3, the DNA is TGCGCCAGCAGCCAAGTGAACAGGGACCGAAACACCATATATTTT.